This T cell receptor (beta chain) was obtained from a study of blood T cell repertoires in COVID-19. At the level of the study: Samples of COVID-19 (acute and convalescent) were obtained from the United States, Italy and Spain. From T cells, B-cell-depleted T cells, or PBMCs came the material, which was cDNA or gDNA.

Trimming took off 1 base at V and 4 bases at J, with 7 bases between the two ends. This CDR3 contains 13 residues. CDR1 SGHNT and CDR2 YENEEA come from the germline V gene. Per the study methods: Amplification of reference gene primers was used by the study to estimate nucleated cell counts. Data came from immunoSEQ multiplex PCR; TCRdb stores just in-frame clones and leaves some out. V and J calls and clone size come straight from that table; D and trimming were deduced from the DNA. Counted here are hundreds of thousands of clones, over 70% occurring once; the ten biggest clones make up more than 8%.

This clonotype was obtained from a woman aged 45-65 years with acute or convalescent COVID-19. Input material: peripheral blood. V gene TRBV11-3 combines with J gene TRBJ1-1; D not certain. In nucleotides, the CDR3 is TGTGCCAGCAGCTTAGGTATCGGCACTGAAGCTTTCTTT. Translation: CASSLGIGTEAFF. Full variable domain (missing parts from reference TRBV11-3 and TRBJ1-1): EAGVVQSPRYKIIEKKQPVAFWCNPISGHNTLYWYLQNLGQGPELLIRYENEEAVDDSQLPKDRFSAERLKGVDSTLKIQPAELGDSAVYLCASSLGIGTEAFFGQGTRLTVV.